The present TCR beta chain was sequenced within a study of T cells in Graves' hyperthyroidism and ophthalmopathy. Overall study: Staff took peripheral blood when the initial diagnosis was made, before any treatment began. Points from the study as a whole: Blood held most thyroid clonotypes expanded above 0.001 frequency. Classification by a 13 V-J model distinguished ophthalmopathy from stable hyperthyroidism.

Ophthalmopathy patients had Clinical Activity Score at least 3, NOSPECS grade at least 4, duration under 3 months. Points on this clonotype: Its antigen is still unknown.

Unmatched junction bases numbered 11, after V lost 6 bases and J lost 7 bases. The CDR3 loop spans 13 amino acids. The germline V gene encodes CDR1 DFQATT and CDR2 SNEGSKA (reference sequence). RNA transcripts served as the template for amplifying TCR beta CDR3 regions. A set of HTBI primers served as the primers for a first-round RT-PCR of the TCR CDR3. TCRdb analysed the multiplex PCR reads with MiXCR anew, one entry per CDR3 protein. The sample has under 65,000 distinct CDR3 sequences; roughly 50% are singletons. This chain connects TRBV20-1 to TRBJ2-7; 8 bases match TRBD2. This TCR was sampled from a woman aged 55-70 years with Graves' ophthalmopathy. Sample: blood. The CDR3 here is CSATSGGLWEQYF. DNA for the CDR3: TGCAGTGCCACCTCGGGGGGGCTGTGGGAGCAGTACTTC.